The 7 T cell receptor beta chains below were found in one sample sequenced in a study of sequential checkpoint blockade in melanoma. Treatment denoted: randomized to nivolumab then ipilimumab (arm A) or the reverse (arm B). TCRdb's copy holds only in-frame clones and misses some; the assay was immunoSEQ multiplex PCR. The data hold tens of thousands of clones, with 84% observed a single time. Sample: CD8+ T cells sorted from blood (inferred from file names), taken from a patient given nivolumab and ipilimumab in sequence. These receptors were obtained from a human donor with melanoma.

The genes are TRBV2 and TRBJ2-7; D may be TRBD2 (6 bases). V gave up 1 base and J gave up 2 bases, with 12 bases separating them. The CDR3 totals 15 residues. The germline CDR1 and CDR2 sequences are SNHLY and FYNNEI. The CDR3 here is CASSEGMGLPYEQYF. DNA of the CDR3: TGTGCCAGCAGTGAAGGTATGGGACTTCCCTACGAGCAGTACTTC.

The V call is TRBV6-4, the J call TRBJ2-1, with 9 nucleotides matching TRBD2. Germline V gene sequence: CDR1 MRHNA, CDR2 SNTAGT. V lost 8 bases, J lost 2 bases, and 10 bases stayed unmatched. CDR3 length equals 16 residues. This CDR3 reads CASGTSQGLPYNEQFF. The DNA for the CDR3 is TGTGCCAGCGGGACTAGCCAAGGCCTCCCCTACAATGAGCAGTTCTTC.

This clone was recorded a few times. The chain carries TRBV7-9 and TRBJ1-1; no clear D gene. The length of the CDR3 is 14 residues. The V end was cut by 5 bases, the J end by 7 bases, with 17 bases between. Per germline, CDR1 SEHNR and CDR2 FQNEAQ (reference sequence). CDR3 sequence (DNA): TGTGCCAGCAGCCATAGCTTCGATTCCGGTGAAGCTTTCTTT. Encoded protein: CASSHSFDSGEAFF.

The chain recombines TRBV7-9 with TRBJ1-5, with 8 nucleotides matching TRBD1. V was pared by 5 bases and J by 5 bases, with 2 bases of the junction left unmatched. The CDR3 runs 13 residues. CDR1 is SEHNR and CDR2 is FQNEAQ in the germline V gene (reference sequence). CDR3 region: CASSPTGDQPQHF. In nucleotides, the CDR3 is TGTGCCAGCAGCCCGACAGGGGATCAGCCCCAGCATTTT.

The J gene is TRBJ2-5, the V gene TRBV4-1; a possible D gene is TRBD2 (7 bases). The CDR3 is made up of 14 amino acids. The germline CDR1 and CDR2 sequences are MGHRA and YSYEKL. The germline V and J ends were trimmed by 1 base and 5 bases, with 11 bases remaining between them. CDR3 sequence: CASSQAGGKETQYF. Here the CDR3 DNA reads TGCGCCAGCAGCCAAGCGGGGGGCAAGGAGACCCAGTACTTC.

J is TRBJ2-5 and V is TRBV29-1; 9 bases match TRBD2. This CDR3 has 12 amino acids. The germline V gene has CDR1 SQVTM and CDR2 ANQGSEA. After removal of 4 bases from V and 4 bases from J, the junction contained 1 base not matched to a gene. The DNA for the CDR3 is TGCAGCGTTGGCGGGGGGGCAGAGACCCAGTACTTC. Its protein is CSVGGGAETQYF. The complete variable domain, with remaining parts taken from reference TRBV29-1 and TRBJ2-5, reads SAVISQKPSRDICQRGTSLTIQCQVDSQVTMMFWYRQQPGQSLTLIATANQGSEATYESGFVIDKFPISRPNLTFSTLTVSNMSPEDSSIYLCSVGGGAETQYFGPGTRLLVL.

The CDR3 region has the DNA TGTGCCAGCAGTTACGCTCCGGCCTACGAGCAGTACTTC. It is translated as CASSYAPAYEQYF. This rearrangement joins TRBV6-5 to TRBJ2-7, with D hard to call. This CDR3 comprises 13 residues. Germline CDR1 and CDR2: MNHEY and SVGAGI. Trimming left V 2 bases short and J 2 bases short, with 7 bases between.